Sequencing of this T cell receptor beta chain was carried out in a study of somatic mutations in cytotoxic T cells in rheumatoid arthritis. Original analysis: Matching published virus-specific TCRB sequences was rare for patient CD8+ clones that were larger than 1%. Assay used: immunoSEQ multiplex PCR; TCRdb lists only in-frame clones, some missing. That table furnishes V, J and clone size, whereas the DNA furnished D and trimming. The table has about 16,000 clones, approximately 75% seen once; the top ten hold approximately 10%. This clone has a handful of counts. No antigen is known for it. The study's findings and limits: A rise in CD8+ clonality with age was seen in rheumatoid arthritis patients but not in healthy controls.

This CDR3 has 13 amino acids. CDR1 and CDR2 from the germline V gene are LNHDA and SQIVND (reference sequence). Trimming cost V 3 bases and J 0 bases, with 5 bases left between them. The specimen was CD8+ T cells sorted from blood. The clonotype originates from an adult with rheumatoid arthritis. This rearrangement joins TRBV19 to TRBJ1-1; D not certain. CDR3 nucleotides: TGTGCCAGTAGTATTACCATGAACACTGAAGCTTTCTTT. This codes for CASSITMNTEAFF.